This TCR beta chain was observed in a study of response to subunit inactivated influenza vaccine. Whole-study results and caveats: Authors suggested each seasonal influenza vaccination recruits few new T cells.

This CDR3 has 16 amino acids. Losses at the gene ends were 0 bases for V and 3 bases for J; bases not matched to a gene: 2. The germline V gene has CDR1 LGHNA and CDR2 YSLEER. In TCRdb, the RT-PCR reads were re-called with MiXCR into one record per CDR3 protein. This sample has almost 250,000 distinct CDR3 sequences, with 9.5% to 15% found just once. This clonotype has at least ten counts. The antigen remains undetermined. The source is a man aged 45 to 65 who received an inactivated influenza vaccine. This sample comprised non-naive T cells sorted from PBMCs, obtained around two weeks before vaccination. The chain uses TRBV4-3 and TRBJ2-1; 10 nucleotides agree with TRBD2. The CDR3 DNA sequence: TGCGCCAGCAGCCAAGAACTAGCGGGGATCTACAATGAGCAGTTCTTC. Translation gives CASSQELAGIYNEQFF.